The 21 T cell receptor beta chains reported below all come from one sample, sequenced in a study of beta chain features in type 1 diabetes. The authors reverse transcribed all of the isolated RNA, so sequencing captured expressed TCRB transcripts. The method was immunoSEQ multiplex PCR; TCRdb's version includes in-frame clones alone and lacks a portion of them. The table records 500,000 to 850,000 clones, 11% to 15% of them present only once. These receptors' antigens are unknown. Study-level findings and limits: Among patients with Type 1 diabetes, TCRB CDR3s were moderately but significantly shorter in every one of the four CD4+ subsets.

Sequencing was performed on naive CD4+ T cells from blood. The origin of the receptors is a man aged 18 to 30 with type 1 diabetes.

The chain is built from TRBV28 and TRBJ2-5; D possibly matches TRBD1 or TRBD2 (6 bases each). Trimming pared 4 bases from V and 13 bases from J, leaving 16 bases between. This CDR3 comprises 12 residues. Germline CDR1 and CDR2: MDHEN and SYDVKM. The CDR3 nucleotides read TGTGCCAGCAGTTCCTACAGGGAGGCAGCGTACTTC. This encodes CASSSYREAAYF.

This clone has only a few counts. The V and J genes are TRBV29-1 and TRBJ1-5; no clear D gene. Trimming stripped 7 bases from V and 0 bases from J, with 10 bases between. Germline-derived CDR1 and CDR2 are SQVTM and ANQGSEA. This CDR3 has 13 residues. The CDR3 DNA is TGCAGCGCGGCGGAAAATAGCAATCAGCCCCAGCATTTT. Protein: CSAAENSNQPQHF.

The V call is TRBV11-3, the J call TRBJ2-3; D gene ambiguous. The germline V gene has CDR1 SGHNT and CDR2 YENEEA. This CDR3 is 12 amino acids long. The V and J ends lost 4 bases and 2 bases respectively, with 4 bases between them. In nucleotides, the CDR3 is TGTGCCAGCAGCTCATACACAGATACGCAGTATTTT. As protein: CASSSYTDTQYF.

This chain joins TRBV6-1 and TRBJ2-4, with TRBD1 identical over 8 bases. The CDR3 length is 15 residues. Germline V gene sequence: CDR1 MNHNS, CDR2 SASEGT. The trim removed 5 bases at V and 8 bases at J, leaving 11 bases unmatched. CDR3 coding DNA: TGTGCCAGCAGTTCCGGCGGACAGGGCAGGCACATTCAGTACTTC. It specifies CASSSGGQGRHIQYF.

In its sample, this clone was seen a few times. The chain has TRBV15 and TRBJ2-1; no clear D gene. This CDR3 contains 15 residues. V shed 7 bases and J shed 8 bases, with 21 bases lying between them. CDR1 and CDR2 from the germline V gene are LNHNV and YYDKDF (reference sequence). This chain's CDR3 is CATKNIGSQNYEQFF. The DNA of the CDR3 is TGTGCCACCAAGAATATCGGGTCCCAAAACTATGAGCAGTTCTTC.

This clone turned up a few times. The V call is TRBV6-5, the J call TRBJ2-7; 7 positions agree with TRBD1. With V trimmed by 7 bases and J by 5 bases, 5 bases remained unmatched. This CDR3 spans 12 amino acids. Germline assignment: CDR1 MNHEY and CDR2 SVGAGI. The CDR3 DNA follows: TGTGCCAGCACCGGCACAGGGGACGAGCAGTACTTC. Its translation is CASTGTGDEQYF.

This clone was counted between two and nine times. J is TRBJ2-5 and V is TRBV30; D is perhaps TRBD2 (5 bases). The CDR3 is 12 amino acids. Trimming removed 7 bases at V and 5 bases at J, with 14 bases between. Germline CDR1 and CDR2: GTSNPN and SVGIG (reference sequence). The CDR3 spells CASSRGSETQYF. CDR3 coding DNA: TGTGCCTCCTCCCGAGGGTCCGAGACCCAGTACTTC. Full variable domain (outside the CDR3, taken from reference TRBV30 and TRBJ2-5): SQTIHQWPATLVQPVGSPLSLECTVEGTSNPNLYWYRQAAGRGLQLLFYSVGIGQISSEVPQNLSASRPQDRQFILSSKKLLLSDSGFYLCASSRGSETQYFGPGTRLLVL.

The gene calls are TRBV28 and TRBJ2-7, with D maybe TRBD2 (5 bases). From germline, CDR1 is MDHEN and CDR2 SYDVKM. CDR3 length: 14 residues. With 1 base removed from V and 8 bases from J, the gap between germline ends came to 15 bases. Here the CDR3 reads CASSLSLGWEQQYF. CDR3 DNA: TGTGCCAGCAGTTTATCTTTAGGGTGGGAGCAGCAGTACTTC. Full variable domain (outside the CDR3, taken from reference TRBV28 and TRBJ2-7): DVKVTQSSRYLVKRTGEKVFLECVQDMDHENMFWYRQDPGLGLRLIYFSYDVKMKEKGDIPEGYSVSREKKERFSLILESASTNQTSMYLCASSLSLGWEQQYFGPGTRLTVT.

The chain uses TRBV29-1 and TRBJ1-2; 7 nucleotides align to TRBD1. The ends lost 5 bases at V and 0 bases at J; junction bases unmatched: 3. This CDR3 region has 13 residues. Germline V lookup: CDR1 SQVTM, CDR2 ANQGSEA. The chain's CDR3 is CSVFGTANYGYTF. In DNA, the CDR3 is TGCAGCGTTTTTGGGACAGCTAACTATGGCTACACCTTC.

This clone was observed a few times. A read error may be the cause here, since a much bigger clone is one base away. Other DNA sequences within the sample encode an identical CDR3. This chain uses TRBV6-5 with TRBJ2-1; no clear D. Between the trimmed V and J ends, which lost 4 bases and 3 bases, there was a span of 1 base. The germline gives CDR1 MNHEY, CDR2 SVGAGI. The CDR3 runs to 11 residues. CDR3 loop: CASSFYNEQFF. CDR3 nucleotides: TGTGCCAGCAGTTTCTACAATGAGCAGTTCTTC.

This rearrangement joins TRBV5-1 to TRBJ2-1, with D possibly being TRBD2 (5 bases). This CDR3 is 12 amino acids long. V lost 4 bases to trimming and J lost 8 bases, with 10 bases between them. Germline V gene sequence: CDR1 SGHRS, CDR2 YFSETQ. The CDR3 is CASSPEGDEQFF. In nucleotides, the CDR3 is TGCGCCAGCAGCCCCGAGGGCGATGAGCAGTTCTTC. Combining the CDR3 with reference TRBV5-1 and TRBJ2-1 gives the whole variable domain KAGVTQTPRYLIKTRGQQVTLSCSPISGHRSVSWYQQTPGQGLQFLFEYFSETQRNKGNFPGRFSGRQFSNSRSEMNVSTLELGDSALYLCASSPEGDEQFFGPGTRLTVL.

The chain carries TRBV28 and TRBJ1-2; TRBD1 aligns across 9 bases. Germline values: CDR1 MDHEN, CDR2 SYDVKM. V lost 4 bases to trimming and J lost 8 bases; unmatched junction nucleotides: 5. The CDR3 runs to 13 residues. CDR3 sequence (DNA): TGTGCCAGCAGTTGGGACAGGGCCGGGGGCTACACCTTC. Its protein is CASSWDRAGGYTF.

A remark on this clone: A read error may produce the germline difference seen at one junction end. This chain connects TRBV2 to TRBJ2-2; D might be TRBD2 (5 bases). Germline V CDR1 and CDR2: SNHLY, FYNNEI. The CDR3 is 14 amino acids. The CDR3 sequence: CASTGSSNTGELFF. The CDR3 DNA follows: TGTGCGAGCACGGGATCCTCGAACACCGGGGAGCTGTTTTTT. The variable domain in full, with the rest retrieved from reference TRBV2 and TRBJ2-2, is EPEVTQTPSHQVTQMGQEVILRCVPISNHLYFYWYRQILGQKVEFLVSFYNNEISEKSEIFDDQFSVERPDGSNFTLKIRSTKLEDSAMYFCASTGSSNTGELFFGEGSRLTVL.

This rearrangement joins TRBV7-2 to TRBJ2-2; 7 bases are shared with TRBD2. Looked up from germline, CDR1 is SGHTA and CDR2 is FQGNSA. Losses at the gene ends were 5 bases for V and 6 bases for J; bases not matched to a gene: 12. This CDR3 region has 16 residues. CDR3 in DNA: TGTGCCAGCAGCCCCCGACTAGCCCCGGGATCCGGGGAGCTGTTTTTT. Translated: CASSPRLAPGSGELFF.

This clone appeared a few times. The genes are TRBV7-2 and TRBJ2-7; TRBD2 agrees at 9 bases. Per the germline V gene, CDR1 is SGHTA and CDR2 is FQGNSA. This CDR3 contains 15 residues. Germline trimming cut 4 bases from V and 2 bases from J; bases unmatched to any gene: 6. The chain's CDR3 is CASSSNSGGAYEQYF. In DNA, the CDR3 is TGTGCCAGCAGCTCTAATAGCGGGGGAGCCTACGAGCAGTACTTC.

This chain joins TRBV4-3 and TRBJ2-5; tentatively, D is TRBD1 or TRBD2 (6 bases each). V was cut by 4 bases and J by 1 base, with 13 bases left in between. CDR1 and CDR2 from the germline V gene are LGHNA and YSLEER. This CDR3 comprises 15 residues. The CDR3 protein is CASSLRRGPQETQYF. CDR3 nucleotide sequence: TGCGCCAGCAGCCTCCGCCGGGGGCCCCAAGAGACCCAGTACTTC.

This clone has only a few counts. The V and J genes are TRBV10-3 and TRBJ1-2; weak D call: TRBD1 (5 bases). The germline CDR1 and CDR2 sequences are ENHRY and SYGVKD. The CDR3 is made up of 17 amino acids. V gave up 0 bases and J gave up 3 bases, with 17 bases separating them. DNA of the CDR3: TGTGCCATCAGTGAGTCGACCCTAATGGGGGACTACTATGGCTACACCTTC. Its protein product is CAISESTLMGDYYGYTF.

The rearrangement joins TRBV27 to TRBJ1-4; 9 bases fit TRBD1. Germline trimming cut 5 bases from V and 8 bases from J; bases unmatched to any gene: 9. CDR1 and CDR2 (germline): MNHEY, SMNVEV (reference sequence). This CDR3 comprises 15 residues. This CDR3 is CASSPMDRGGEKLFF. DNA of the CDR3: TGTGCCAGCAGTCCGATGGACAGGGGAGGCGAAAAACTGTTTTTT.

The genes are TRBV10-3 and TRBJ2-7; weak D call: TRBD1 (5 bases). CDR3 length: 12 residues. V was trimmed by 3 bases and J by 3 bases, leaving 6 bases between them. In germline, CDR1 is ENHRY, CDR2 SYGVKD. DNA of the CDR3: TGTGCCATCAGTGAAAGGGGCTACGAGCAGTACTTC. Encoded protein: CAISERGYEQYF.

The chain has TRBV5-1 and TRBJ2-4; tentatively, D is TRBD1 or TRBD2 (5 bases each). This CDR3 spans 15 amino acids. Trimming took off 7 bases at V and 8 bases at J, with 22 bases between the two ends. Germline assignment: CDR1 SGHRS and CDR2 YFSETQ. CDR3 bases: TGCGCCAGCGGAGACCCGGGACGCCTCGCCGACATTCAGTACTTC. It codes for CASGDPGRLADIQYF.

The V gene is TRBV7-9, the J gene TRBJ2-3; 9 nucleotides align to TRBD2. Per the germline V gene, CDR1 is SEHNR and CDR2 is FQNEAQ (reference sequence). Trimming at V came to 3 bases and at J to 0 bases, leaving 7 bases not matched to a gene. The CDR3 loop spans 17 amino acids. CDR3 region: CASSFLAGVPSTDTQYF. Written as DNA, the CDR3 is TGTGCCAGCAGCTTTTTAGCGGGGGTACCTAGCACAGATACGCAGTATTTT.